These 2 T cell receptor gamma chains originate from one sample sequenced in a study of gamma-delta chains in newborns, infants, children. TCRdb re-identified clones in the reads via CATT. The sample has under 600 gamma-chain clones, 45% to 55% seen once. Sequenced sample: blood. The origin of the receptors is a child who was a newborn, infant or young child, either healthy, febrile or measles-vaccinated (not recorded which).

As for this clone: This clone may be a read error of a much larger clone one base away. V gene TRGV9 combines with J gene TRGJP. The J gene, absent from TCRdb, was called here by matching the DNA to germline. Germline CDR1 and CDR2: GITISATS and ISYDGTV (reference sequence). CDR3 length equals 19 residues. CDR3 loop: CALWEVAARQESGKKIKVF. The CDR3 bases are TGTGCCTTGTGGGAGGTAGCCGCGAGGCAAGAGTCGGGCAAAAAAATCAAGGTATTT.

For this clone: Given a much more abundant clone one base away, this may be a read error. This chain uses TRGV3 with TRGJ1 or TRGJ2. The J gene is absent in TCRdb and was assigned here via DNA matching to germline. CDR1 is VTNTFY, CDR2 YDVSTARD, per germline (reference sequence). The CDR3 is made up of 13 amino acids. The CDR3 bases are TGTGCCACCTGGGGCAGGCATCGGTATAAGAAACTCTTT. As protein: CATWGRHRYKKLF.